This section outlines one TCR beta chain sequence together with its context. No antigen is known for it. This table comes from immunoSEQ multiplex PCR, and its TCRdb copy is limited to in-frame clones, with some not included. The sample carries 30,000 to 35,000 clones, approximately 87% recorded once. This sample was taken from a study of neoadjuvant anti-PD-1 for oral cavity cancer. V lost 5 bases, J lost 8 bases, and 15 bases lay in between. The germline V gene has CDR1 SEHNR and CDR2 FQNEAQ (reference sequence). The CDR3 is made up of 14 amino acids. These newly diagnosed stage II-IVA oral cavity squamous cell carcinoma patients had no prior systemic or radiation treatment. Findings and limits, study-wide: With a few patients per group, TCR findings need larger cohorts.

Specimen: PBMCs, collected before nivolumab (anti-PD-1) treatment. This chain uses TRBV7-9 with TRBJ1-4; D gene uncertain. The receptor's source is a person aged 40 to 85 with oral cavity squamous cell carcinoma. CDR3 nucleotides: TGTGCCAGCAGCCCCGCCCCCGCGGGGGAAAAACTGTTTTTT. It codes for CASSPAPAGEKLFF.